This note documents a single TCR beta chain sequence. This entry comes from a study of blood T cell repertoires in COVID-19. Study details: Some COVID-19 samples were acute and others convalescent; all came from the United States, Italy and Spain.

V dropped 7 bases and J dropped 3 bases, with 10 bases sitting between them. The CDR3 contains 13 residues. CDR1 is MNHEY, CDR2 SVGAGI, per germline. Sequencing used immunoSEQ multiplex PCR; TCRdb keeps in-frame clones, though not all of them. The sample holds some 210,000 clones, 84% seen once. This receptor was identified in a woman between 45 and 60 years old with active or convalescent COVID-19. Specimen: peripheral blood. The chain recombines TRBV6-5 with TRBJ1-5; possible D gene TRBD1, 5 bases. In nucleotides, the CDR3 is TGTGCCAGCACGGGCAGGGTCAATCAGCCCCAGCATTTT. It codes for CASTGRVNQPQHF.